This record covers a single TCR beta chain. The source of the sample is a study of blood T cells in healthy people across ages. The people who gave samples were healthy Caucasians from Russia, aged roughly 6 to 90. Drawn from each donor were around 10 milliliters of peripheral blood. Primers used in a second PCR of roughly 7 to 11 cycles were a sample-barcoded 5' primer and a J-beta primer mix. TCRdb passed the 5' RACE reads through MiXCR, listing each CDR3 protein once. Of 600,000 to 1,000,000 distinct CDR3 sequences in the sample, just under 25% were seen once. These data also formed part of another study, on T cells of mothers and their children. This second study says: The TCR beta CDR3 read count exceeded 10 million for each mother and was some 2.7 million for each child. There were no persistent microchimeric T cell clones detected.

What was sequenced was blood. The TCR originated in a boy aged 5-17 years in good health.

This CDR3 reads CASSSSTIRNIQYF. DNA for the CDR3: TGTGCCAGCAGCTCCTCGACAATCAGGAACATTCAGTACTTC. The V gene is TRBV7-8, the J gene TRBJ2-4, with D hard to call. The CDR3 consists of 14 residues. Deletions cut 4 bases from V and 7 bases from J, with 14 bases between. Germline CDR1 SGHVS, CDR2 FQNEAQ.